A selection of T cell receptor beta chains follows, all from one sample in a study of blood T cell repertoires in COVID-19. TCRdb's table, derived via immunoSEQ multiplex PCR, lists solely in-frame clones and lacks some. This table has 130,000 or so clones, about 86% appearing once. Sequenced input: peripheral blood. The receptors here all came from a woman aged 55-70 years with acute or convalescent COVID-19. Both conserved end residues are trimmed from each CDR3. Rows give clone size only sometimes, using once, few, many, or a class for an expanded clone.

clone size	V gene	J gene	CDR3 protein
-	TRBV28	TRBJ1-1	ASSLSRALPYTEAF
-	TRBV18	TRBJ2-3	ASSPGTGTDTQY
once	TRBV7-2	TRBJ1-5	ASSLRQGGQPQH
few	TRBV7-9	TRBJ1-1	ASSSIGLENTEAF
once	TRBV28	TRBJ2-1	ASSSGLAAYNEQF
-	TRBV29-1	TRBJ2-7	SVGTEHEQY
-	TRBV9	TRBJ2-1	ASSVVSGGGEQF
-	TRBV10-2	TRBJ2-1	ASSETRGGWDDEQF
-	TRBV18	TRBJ1-1	ASSPPGQFSTEAF
-	TRBV6-5	TRBJ2-7	ASNAAPVLVEQY
-	TRBV7-2	TRBJ2-5	ASSTDRETQY
-	TRBV9	TRBJ1-2	ASSVTGNYGYT
-	TRBV29-1	TRBJ1-1	SVEQGGTEAF
-	TRBV7-6	TRBJ1-2	ASSSLWSDGYT
-	TRBV15	TRBJ1-6	ATSLGQGNSPLH
-	TRBV27	TRBJ2-3	ASSRQGFVADTQY
-	TRBV6-5	TRBJ2-7	ASSRTGTYYEQY
-	TRBV7-8	TRBJ2-7	ASSLPTGPTYEQY
once	TRBV6-2/TRBV6-3	TRBJ1-4	ASSPGQGLFVELF
-	TRBV24-1	TRBJ2-3	ATSDRDSWLLGTDTQY
-	TRBV19	TRBJ1-3	ASSQGRSGNTIY
-	TRBV3-1/TRBV3-2	TRBJ2-2	ASSQHIGVNTGELF
-	TRBV30	TRBJ2-5	AWIWAGTQY
once	TRBV5-1	TRBJ2-7	ASSTDSYEQY
-	TRBV2	TRBJ2-2	ASSPDRAGGELF
-	TRBV28	TRBJ1-5	ASRTGNQPQH
-	TRBV9	TRBJ1-6	ASRGTGDSPLH
-	TRBV5-8	TRBJ1-5	ASSFYGNQPQH
-	TRBV15	TRBJ1-2	ATSRGGSVGYT
-	TRBV11-2	TRBJ2-3	ASSLDADTQY
once	TRBV4-1	TRBJ2-3	ASSQGWAGTDTQY
-	TRBV5-1	TRBJ2-7	ASSPSRGSTGQY